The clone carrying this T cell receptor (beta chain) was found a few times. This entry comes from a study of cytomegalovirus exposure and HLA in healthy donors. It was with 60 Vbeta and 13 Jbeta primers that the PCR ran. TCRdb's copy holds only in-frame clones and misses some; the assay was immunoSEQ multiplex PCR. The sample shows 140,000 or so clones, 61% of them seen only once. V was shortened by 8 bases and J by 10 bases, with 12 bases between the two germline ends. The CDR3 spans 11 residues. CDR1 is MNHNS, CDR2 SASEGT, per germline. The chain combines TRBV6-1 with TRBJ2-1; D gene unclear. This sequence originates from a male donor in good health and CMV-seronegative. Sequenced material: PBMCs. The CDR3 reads CASARLEEQFF. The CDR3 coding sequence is TGTGCCAGCGCCCGCTTGGAGGAGCAGTTCTTC.